The present entry profiles one T cell receptor beta chain with its context. Its antigen is still unknown. The data derive from a study of Ad26.COV2.S vaccination and SARS-CoV-2 variants. Study-level points and caveats: Spike-specific TCR breadth ran higher among vaccine recipients than placebo recipients. Placebo and vaccine recipients had non-spike TCR breadth that was similar. Reportedly, spike-specific CD8+ and CD4+ T cell responses achieved substantial breadth once vaccination had taken place. Responses of T cells in total may have been underestimated by the TCR breadth and depth analyses.

Germline CDR1 and CDR2: MDHEN and SYDVKM. V was trimmed by 5 bases and J by 6 bases, leaving 17 bases between them. This CDR3 region has 15 residues. The assay was immunoSEQ multiplex PCR, and TCRdb's table has in-frame clones only and misses some. Seen here are approximately 150,000 clones, about nine tenths observed once, and the top ten hold 5%. The chain links TRBV28 to TRBJ2-1, with D possibly being TRBD1 (5 bases). The sample here was peripheral blood, taken after recovery from COVID-19. The clonotype originates from a human donor who had recovered from COVID-19. CDR3 bases: TGTGCCAGCAGTCCGAGACAGAGCCCTTTCAATGAGCAGTTCTTC. Its translation: CASSPRQSPFNEQFF.